This T cell receptor beta chain was observed in a study of siplizumab effects on memory and regulatory T cells. Between the trimmed V and J ends, which lost 7 bases and 4 bases, there was a span of 13 bases. Germline-derived CDR1 and CDR2 are SGHNT and YENEEA. CDR3 length: 13 residues. This table comes from immunoSEQ multiplex PCR, and its TCRdb copy is limited to in-frame clones, with some not included. The sample includes more than 90,000 clones, around 90% of them seen just once. The sample comprised non-Treg CD4+ T cells sorted from blood. The TCR originated in a human donor in good health. The chain couples TRBV11-3 to TRBJ1-1; no definite D call. DNA of the CDR3: TGTGCCAGCATCAGTAATGGGCTCACTGAAGCTTTCTTT. This sequence encodes CASISNGLTEAFF.